What follows is one T cell receptor (beta chain) and its context. No cognate antigen has been identified for it. No qualities accompany the bases; no much larger clone lies one base away. TCRbeta CDR3 regions were amplified from genomic DNA using the immunoSEQ Assay, a bias-controlled multiplex PCR. The original pipeline was this. Nucleated cell counts per sample were estimated from amplification of reference gene primers within the assay. To quantify the absolute abundance of each unique TCRbeta CDR3 rearrangement, sequence reads were collapsed and filtered. For each sample, productive Simpson clonality was calculated by taking the square root of Simpson's diversity index across productive rearrangements. TCRdb mirrors the immuneACCESS table, restricted to in-frame sequences. Some clones are absent from its copies; in checked studies, under half trace to an unresolved V gene, and the reason for the others is unknown. The V and J calls and clone size are taken from that table; D and trimming were inferred from the DNA. Across this sample there are hundreds of thousands of clones, with around nine tenths seen only once. 2.5% to 3.5% of the sample is held by the ten biggest clonotypes.

The sample originates from a study of blood T cell repertoires in COVID-19 (dated by TCRdb to about 2020). For context, the study as a whole: The collaborator samples originated in the United States, Italy and Spain and spanned the acute and convalescent phases of COVID-19. Deeply sampled blood TCRbeta repertoires from subjects exposed to, actively infected with, or recovered from COVID-19 were included in the dataset. The sample metadata nearly always contained a de-identified subject ID, COVID-19 status, age in years and sex. The samples were drawn from two sources: the first 160 participants of the ongoing ImmuneRACE study, and about 1,300 subjects contributed by 6 global collaborators. The repertoires were made available in a free public database intended to serve as a resource for research on the immune response to SARS-CoV-2. Where HLA class I and class II types were available, the types were taken from metadata supplied by the sample provider, not from assay-based typing. The material from the prospective study consisted of cDNA or gDNA derived from T cells, B-cell-depleted T cells, or PBMCs.

Collaborating institutions collected whole blood in K2EDTA tubes following their own protocols. For TCRbeta analysis, collaborator samples were shipped as frozen whole blood, as isolated PBMCs, or as DNA extracted from either sample type. The CDR3 contains 11 residues, cysteine and phenylalanine counted. CDR3 DNA only is kept here, 33 bases in frame from base 1. Taken from the germline V gene, the CDR1 and CDR2 loops are SNHLY and FYNNEI. V drops 0 bases and J drops 7 bases, leaving 4 bases in between. What the study reported, not specific to this receptor: The quantity of clinical and demographic metadata differed by source and by participant and was supplied without curation.

The rearranged segments are TRBV2 and TRBJ2-7; the D gene lacks a confident call. The sequence came from a human donor in a cohort sampled during active COVID-19. Sequenced sample: peripheral blood. The CDR3 amino acid sequence is: CASSEAGEQYF. The bases read TGTGCCAGCAGTGAAGCCGGGGAGCAGTACTTC. Full variable domain (CDR3 extended with the reference TRBV2 and TRBJ2-7 proteins): EPEVTQTPSHQVTQMGQEVILRCVPISNHLYFYWYRQILGQKVEFLVSFYNNEISEKSEIFDDQFSVERPDGSNFTLKIRSTKLEDSAMYFCASSEAGEQYFGPGTRLTVT.